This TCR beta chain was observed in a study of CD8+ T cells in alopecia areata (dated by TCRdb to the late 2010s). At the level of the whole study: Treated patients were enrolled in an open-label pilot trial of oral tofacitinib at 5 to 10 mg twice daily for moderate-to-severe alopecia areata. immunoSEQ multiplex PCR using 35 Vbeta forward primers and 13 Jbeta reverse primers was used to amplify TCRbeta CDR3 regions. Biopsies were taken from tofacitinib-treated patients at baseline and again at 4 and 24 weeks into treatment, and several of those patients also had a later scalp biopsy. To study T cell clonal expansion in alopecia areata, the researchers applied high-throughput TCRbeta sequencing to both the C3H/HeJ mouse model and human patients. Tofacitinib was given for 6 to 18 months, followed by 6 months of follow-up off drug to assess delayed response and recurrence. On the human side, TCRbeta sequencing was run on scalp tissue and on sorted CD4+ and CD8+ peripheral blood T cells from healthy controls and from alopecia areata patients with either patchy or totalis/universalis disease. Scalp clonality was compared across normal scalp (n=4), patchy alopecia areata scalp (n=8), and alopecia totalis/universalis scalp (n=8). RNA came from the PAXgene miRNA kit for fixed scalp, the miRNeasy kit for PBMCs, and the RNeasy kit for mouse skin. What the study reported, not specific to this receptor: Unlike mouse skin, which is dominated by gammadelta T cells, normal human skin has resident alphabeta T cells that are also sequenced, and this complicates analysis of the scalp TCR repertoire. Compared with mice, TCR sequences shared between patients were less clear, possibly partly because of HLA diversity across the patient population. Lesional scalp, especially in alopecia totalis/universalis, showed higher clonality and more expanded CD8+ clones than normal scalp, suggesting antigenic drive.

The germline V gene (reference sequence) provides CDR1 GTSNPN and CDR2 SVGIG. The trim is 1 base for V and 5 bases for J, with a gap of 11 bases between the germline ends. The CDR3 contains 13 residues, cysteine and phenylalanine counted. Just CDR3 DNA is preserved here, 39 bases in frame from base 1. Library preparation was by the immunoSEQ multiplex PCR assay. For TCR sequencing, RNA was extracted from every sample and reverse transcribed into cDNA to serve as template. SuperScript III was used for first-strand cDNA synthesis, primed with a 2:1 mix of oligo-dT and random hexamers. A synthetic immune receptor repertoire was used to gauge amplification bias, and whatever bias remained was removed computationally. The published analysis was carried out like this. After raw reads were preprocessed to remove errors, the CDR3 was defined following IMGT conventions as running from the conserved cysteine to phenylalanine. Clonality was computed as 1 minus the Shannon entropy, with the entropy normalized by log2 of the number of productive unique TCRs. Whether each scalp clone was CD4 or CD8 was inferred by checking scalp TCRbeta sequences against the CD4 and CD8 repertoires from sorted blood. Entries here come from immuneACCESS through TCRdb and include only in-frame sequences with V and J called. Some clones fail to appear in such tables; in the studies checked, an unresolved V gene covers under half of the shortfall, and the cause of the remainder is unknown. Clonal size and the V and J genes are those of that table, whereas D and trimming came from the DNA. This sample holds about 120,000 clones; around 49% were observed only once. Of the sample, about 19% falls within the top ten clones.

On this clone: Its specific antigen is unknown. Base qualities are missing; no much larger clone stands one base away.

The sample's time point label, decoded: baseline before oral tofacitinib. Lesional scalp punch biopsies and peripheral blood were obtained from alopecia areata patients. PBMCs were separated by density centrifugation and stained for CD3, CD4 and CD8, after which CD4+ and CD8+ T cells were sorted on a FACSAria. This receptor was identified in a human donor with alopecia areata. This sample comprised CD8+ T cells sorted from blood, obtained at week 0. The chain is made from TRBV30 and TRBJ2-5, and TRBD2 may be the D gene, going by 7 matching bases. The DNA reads TGTGCCTGGAGTGGCCGCGGGGGCGAGACCCAGTACTTC. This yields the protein CAWSGRGGETQYF.